The 8 T cell receptor beta chains presented below share a single source sample, sequenced in a study of T cells in Graves' hyperthyroidism and ophthalmopathy. Amplified regions were TCR beta CDR3 sequences from RNA transcripts. RT-PCR in the first round (using the HTBI primer set) targeted the TCR CDR3. Using its own MiXCR run on the multiplex PCR reads, TCRdb lists one record per CDR3 protein. The sample carries 540,000 or so distinct CDR3 sequences, 40% to 55% recorded once. Sequenced: peripheral blood or thyroid tissue (not recorded which). The receptors shown here come from an adult woman with Graves' disease, either hyperthyroidism or ophthalmopathy (not recorded which).

This rearrangement joins TRBV30 to TRBJ1-2; TRBD1 aligns across 7 bases. V shed 1 base, J shed 12 bases, and the junction held 5 bases outside the gene matches. Germline V lookup: CDR1 GTSNPN, CDR2 SVGIG (reference sequence). The CDR3 is 11 amino acids. Written as DNA, the CDR3 is TGTGCCTGGAGTGCGGGGACAGCTAACACCTTC. Translated: CAWSAGTANTF.

This clonotype was seen only a few times. The chain uses TRBV20-1 and TRBJ1-1; TRBD1 agrees at 7 bases. From germline, CDR1 is DFQATT and CDR2 SNEGSKA (reference sequence). The trim removed 6 bases at V and 5 bases at J, leaving 12 bases unmatched. This CDR3 has 14 residues. CDR3 sequence: CSAWTGGGETEAFF. For the CDR3, the DNA is TGCAGTGCATGGACAGGAGGCGGCGAGACTGAAGCTTTCTTT.

Of note for this clonotype: At one of its ends the junction is not consistent with the germline gene, which may arise from a read error. This sequence joins TRBV7-9 and TRBJ1-1, with D possibly TRBD1 on 6 matching bases. The length of the CDR3 is 12 residues. Germline CDR1 reads SEHNR; CDR2 reads FQNEAQ (reference sequence). The CDR3 region has the DNA TGCGCCAGCAGGACAGCGAACACTGAAGCTTTCTTT. This encodes CASRTANTEAFF. The full variable domain, its missing parts supplied by reference TRBV7-9 and TRBJ1-1, is DTGVSQNPRHKITKRGQNVTFRCDPISEHNRLYWYRQTLGQGPEFLTYFQNEAQLEKSRLLSDRFSAERPKGSFSTLEIQRTEQGDSAMYLCASRTANTEAFFGQGTRLTVV.

There are many counts of this clonotype. The V call is TRBV7-8, the J call TRBJ2-2; D is undetermined. V lost 2 bases, J lost 6 bases, and 10 bases lay in between. From germline, CDR1 is SGHVS and CDR2 FQNEAQ. This CDR3 comprises 14 residues. The DNA for the CDR3 is TGTGCCAGCAGCTTACTCGAGCCCCCCGGGGAGCTGTTTTTT. Its translation: CASSLLEPPGELFF.

The rearrangement links TRBV20-1 to TRBJ1-5; D is ambiguous. Germline CDR1 is DFQATT and CDR2 is SNEGSKA (reference sequence). Trimming pared 5 bases from V and 14 bases from J, leaving 19 bases between. The length of the CDR3 is 12 residues. This CDR3 is CSAPKAGGYEHF. The CDR3 nucleotides read TGCAGTGCTCCGAAAGCGGGAGGGTACGAGCATTTT.

Turning to this clonotype: Likely a read error: the CDR3 ends without its conserved phenylalanine or tryptophan. The chain combines TRBV10-3 with TRBJ1-2, with D possibly TRBD1 on 5 matching bases. The CDR3 contains 15 residues. The germline V gene encodes CDR1 ENHRY and CDR2 SYGVKD. Trimming took off 0 bases at V and 3 bases at J, with 11 bases between the two ends. The CDR3 is CAISESVRVDYGYTL. DNA for the CDR3: TGTGCCATCAGTGAGTCCGTCAGGGTTGACTATGGCTACACCCTC.

The chain carries TRBV10-3 and TRBJ2-1; 11 nucleotides align to TRBD1. Germline V gene lookup returns CDR1 ENHRY and CDR2 SYGVKD. The CDR3 length is 13 residues. V lost 6 bases, J lost 11 bases, and 6 bases stayed unmatched. The chain's CDR3 is CAISSGQGGKQFF. CDR3 bases: TGTGCCATCAGCTCGGGACAGGGGGGAAAGCAGTTCTTC.

This clonotype came up many times. This chain joins TRBV2 and TRBJ1-2; TRBD1 agrees at 8 bases. Germline loops: CDR1 SNHLY, CDR2 FYNNEI. The CDR3 spans 14 residues. V shed 5 bases, J shed 5 bases, and the junction held 7 bases outside the gene matches. This CDR3 reads CASSRAGTGYGYTF. In DNA, the CDR3 is TGTGCCAGCAGTCGAGCCGGGACAGGATATGGCTACACCTTC.